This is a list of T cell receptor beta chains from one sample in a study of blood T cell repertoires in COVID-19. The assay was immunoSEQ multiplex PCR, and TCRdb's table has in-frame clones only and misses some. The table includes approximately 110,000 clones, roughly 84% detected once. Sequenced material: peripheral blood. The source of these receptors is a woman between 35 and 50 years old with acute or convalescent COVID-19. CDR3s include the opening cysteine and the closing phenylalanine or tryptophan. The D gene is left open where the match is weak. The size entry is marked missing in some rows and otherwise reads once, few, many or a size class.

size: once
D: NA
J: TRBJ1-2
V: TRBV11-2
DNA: TGTGCCAGCAGCTTTCCCGGGGAGGACTATGGCTACACCTTC
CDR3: CASSFPGEDYGYTF

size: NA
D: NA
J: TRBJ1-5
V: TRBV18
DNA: TGTGCCAGCTCCCTCGACAGGAGCAATCAGCCCCAGCATTTT
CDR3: CASSLDRSNQPQHF

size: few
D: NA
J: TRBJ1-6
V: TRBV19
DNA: TGTGCCAGTCGGCCAAATGAACTGGGCAATTCACCCCTCCACTTT
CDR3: CASRPNELGNSPLHF

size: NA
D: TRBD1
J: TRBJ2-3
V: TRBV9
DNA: TGTGCCAGCAGCGTAAGACAGGGAGAGCCCACAGATACGCAGTATTTT
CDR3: CASSVRQGEPTDTQYF

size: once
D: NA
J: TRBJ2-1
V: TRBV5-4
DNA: TGTGCCAGCAGCTACCCTGACAGCCGCTCCTACAATGAGCAGTTCTTC
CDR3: CASSYPDSRSYNEQFF

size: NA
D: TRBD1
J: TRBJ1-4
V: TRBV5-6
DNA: TGTGCCAGCAGCTCACTAACGGGGACAGGGGCGGAGAGGGAAAAACTGTTTTTT
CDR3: CASSSLTGTGAEREKLFF

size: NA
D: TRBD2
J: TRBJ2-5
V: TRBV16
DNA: TGTGCCAGCAGCCTAACGGTAGCGGGGTGGGAGACCCAGTACTTC
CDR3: CASSLTVAGWETQYF

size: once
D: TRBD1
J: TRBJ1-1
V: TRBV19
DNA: TGTGCCAGTAGTAAAGGGACACCCCTCAGGGGGTACACTGAAGCTTTCTTT
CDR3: CASSKGTPLRGYTEAFF

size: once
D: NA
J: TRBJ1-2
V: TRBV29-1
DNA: TGCAGCGTTGACCGGACACTTGGTGGCTACACCTTC
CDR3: CSVDRTLGGYTF

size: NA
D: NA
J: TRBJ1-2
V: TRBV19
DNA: TGTGCCAGTAGTCCACCCGGGGGGTTTTATGGCTACACCTTC
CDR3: CASSPPGGFYGYTF

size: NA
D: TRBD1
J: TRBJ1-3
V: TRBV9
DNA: TGTGCCAGCAGCGTATCGGACAGGGACTCTGGAAACACCATATATTTT
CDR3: CASSVSDRDSGNTIYF

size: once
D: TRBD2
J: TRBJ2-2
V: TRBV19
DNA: TGTGCCAGTAGTATTATCCTAGCGGCGAACACCGGGGAGCTGTTTTTT
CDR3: CASSIILAANTGELFF

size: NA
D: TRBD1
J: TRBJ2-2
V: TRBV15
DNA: TGTGCCACCAGCCTACGCAGATCAGGGGGCCACGGGGAGCTGTTTTTT
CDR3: CATSLRRSGGHGELFF

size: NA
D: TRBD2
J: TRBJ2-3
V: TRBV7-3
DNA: TGTGCCAGCAGCTTAGCCCCTATAGGGACTAGCGGGGGGAGGGATACGCAGTATTTT
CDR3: CASSLAPIGTSGGRDTQYF

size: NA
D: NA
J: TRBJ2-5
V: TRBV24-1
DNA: TGTGCCACCAGTGATTTTCCCCCGCTAGCGTTGAAGACCCAGTACTTC
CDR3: CATSDFPPLALKTQYF

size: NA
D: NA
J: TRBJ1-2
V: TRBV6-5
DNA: TGTGCCAGCACGCCGGGGGGCTATGGCTACACCTTC
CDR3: CASTPGGYGYTF

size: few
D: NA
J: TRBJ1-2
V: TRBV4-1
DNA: TGCGCCAGCAACCAAGAGGAGGGGGGGCCCTATGGCTACACCTTC
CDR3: CASNQEEGGPYGYTF

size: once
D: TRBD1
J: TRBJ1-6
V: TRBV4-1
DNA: TGCGCCAGCAGCCAGGACGGACAGGGGCCCCCCCTCCACTTT
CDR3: CASSQDGQGPPLHF

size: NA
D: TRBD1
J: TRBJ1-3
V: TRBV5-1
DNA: TGCGCCAGCAGCTCCCACGCCGGGACAGGGTACCCGAGCTCTGGAAACACCATATATTTT
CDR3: CASSSHAGTGYPSSGNTIYF

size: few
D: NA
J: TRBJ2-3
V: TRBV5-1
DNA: TGCGCCAGCGGAGCGGGTTCGAGTTCAGATACGCAGTATTTT
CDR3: CASGAGSSSDTQYF

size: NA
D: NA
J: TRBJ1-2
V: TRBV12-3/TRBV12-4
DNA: TGTGCCAGCAGTTTAGGACGACTCTATGGCTACACCTTC
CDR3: CASSLGRLYGYTF

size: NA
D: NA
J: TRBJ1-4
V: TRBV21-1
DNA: TGTGCCAGCACCGTCCCGGGACAGGGGGCTAATGAAAAACTGTTTTTT
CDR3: CASTVPGQGANEKLFF

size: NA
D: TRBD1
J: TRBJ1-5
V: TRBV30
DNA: TGTGCCTGCGCGACAGGGGGGCCCCAGCATTTT
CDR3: CACATGGPQHF

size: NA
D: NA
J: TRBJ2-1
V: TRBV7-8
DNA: TGTGCCAGCAGCTTTTTGGGGGCGCAAGGTCGGCAGTTCTTC
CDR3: CASSFLGAQGRQFF

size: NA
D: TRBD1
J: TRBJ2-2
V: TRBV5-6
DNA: TGTGCCAGCAGCCGGGACAGGGGGCGCACCGGGGAGCTGTTTTTT
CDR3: CASSRDRGRTGELFF

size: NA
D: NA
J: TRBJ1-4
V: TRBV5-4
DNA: TGTGCCAGCAGCTTGGGGAAGAGGGAAAAACTGTTTTTT
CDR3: CASSLGKREKLFF

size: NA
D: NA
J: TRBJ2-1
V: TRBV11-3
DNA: TGTGCCAGCAGCTTAGGACAAAACTACAATGAGCAGTTCTTC
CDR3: CASSLGQNYNEQFF

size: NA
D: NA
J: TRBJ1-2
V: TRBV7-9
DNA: TGTGCCAGCAGCTTTGGGGCTGAGTCCGGCTACACCTTC
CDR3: CASSFGAESGYTF

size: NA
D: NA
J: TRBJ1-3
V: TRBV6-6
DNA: TGTGCCAGCAGTCCACCGGCGGGGCAGAAGGGCTTT
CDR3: CASSPPAGQKGF

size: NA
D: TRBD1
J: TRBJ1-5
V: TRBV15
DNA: TGTGCCACCAGTTTTCGACAGGGGACGAGGCAGCCCCAGCATTTT
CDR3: CATSFRQGTRQPQHF

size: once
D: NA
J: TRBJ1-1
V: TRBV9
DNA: TGTGCCAGCAGCCCACCGGAAGGGGACACTGAAGCTTTCTTT
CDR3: CASSPPEGDTEAFF

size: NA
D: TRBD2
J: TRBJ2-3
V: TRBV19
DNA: TGTGCCACTGGGGGGGAGAACACAGATACGCAGTATTTT
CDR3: CATGGENTDTQYF

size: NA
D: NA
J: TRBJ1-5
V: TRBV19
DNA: TGTGCCAGTAGTATACAGGTCAATCAGCCCCAGCATTTT
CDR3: CASSIQVNQPQHF

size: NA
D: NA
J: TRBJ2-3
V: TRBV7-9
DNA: TGTGCCAGCAGCCCTATAGGAACGGGGGTTTGGTATTTT
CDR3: CASSPIGTGVWYF

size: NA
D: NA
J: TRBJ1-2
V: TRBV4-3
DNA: TGCGCCAGCAGCCAAGATCGTGACCAGGCCTATGGCTACACCTTC
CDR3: CASSQDRDQAYGYTF

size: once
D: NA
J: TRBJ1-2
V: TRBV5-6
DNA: TGTGCCAGCAGCTTGGGAGCTAACTATGGCTACACCTTC
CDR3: CASSLGANYGYTF

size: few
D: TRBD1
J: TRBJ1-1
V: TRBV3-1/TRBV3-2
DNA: TGTGCCAGCAGCCACGGACAGGGGGCTGAAGCTTTCTTT
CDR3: CASSHGQGAEAFF

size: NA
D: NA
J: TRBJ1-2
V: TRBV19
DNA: TGTGCCAGCGGACAGACCCTTGGCTACACCTTC
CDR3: CASGQTLGYTF

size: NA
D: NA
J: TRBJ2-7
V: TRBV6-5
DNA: TGTGCCAGCAGTTATAAGGGGGACGGCGAGCAGTACTTC
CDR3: CASSYKGDGEQYF

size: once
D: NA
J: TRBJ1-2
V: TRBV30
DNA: TGTGCCTGGAGTCCCCTCGGCTATGGCTACACCTTC
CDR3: CAWSPLGYGYTF

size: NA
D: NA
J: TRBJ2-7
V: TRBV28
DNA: TGTGCCAGCCGTGGACAGCGGTACTACGAGCAGTACTTC
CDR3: CASRGQRYYEQYF